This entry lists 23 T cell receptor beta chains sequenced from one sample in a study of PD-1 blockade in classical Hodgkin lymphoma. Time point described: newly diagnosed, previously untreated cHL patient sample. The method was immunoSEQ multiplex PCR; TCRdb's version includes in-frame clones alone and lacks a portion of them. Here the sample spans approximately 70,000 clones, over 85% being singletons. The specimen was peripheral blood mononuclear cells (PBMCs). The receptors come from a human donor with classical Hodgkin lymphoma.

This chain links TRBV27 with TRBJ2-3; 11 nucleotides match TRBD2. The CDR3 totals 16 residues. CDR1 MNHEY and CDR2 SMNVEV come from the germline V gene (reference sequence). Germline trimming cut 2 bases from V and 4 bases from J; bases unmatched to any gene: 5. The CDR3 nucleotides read TGTGCCAGCAGTTTAAAAACTAGCGGGAGATCAGATACGCAGTATTTT. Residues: CASSLKTSGRSDTQYF.

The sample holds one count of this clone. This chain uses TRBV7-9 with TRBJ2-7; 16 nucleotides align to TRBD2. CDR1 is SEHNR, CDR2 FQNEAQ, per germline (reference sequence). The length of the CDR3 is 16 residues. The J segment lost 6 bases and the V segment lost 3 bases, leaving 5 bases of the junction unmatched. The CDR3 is CASSLGTSGRAAEQYF. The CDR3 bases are TGTGCCAGCAGCTTGGGGACTAGCGGGAGGGCCGCCGAGCAGTACTTC.

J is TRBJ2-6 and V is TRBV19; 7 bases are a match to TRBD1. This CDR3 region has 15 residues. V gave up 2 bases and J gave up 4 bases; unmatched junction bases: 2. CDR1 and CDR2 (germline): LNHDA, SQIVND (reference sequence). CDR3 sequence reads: CASSITGAGANVLTF. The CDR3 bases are TGTGCCAGTAGTATAACAGGGGCAGGGGCCAACGTCCTGACTTTC.

CDR3 coding DNA: TGCAGCGTTGGTAATAGACAGGGCACTGAAGCTTTCTTT. Translating it yields CSVGNRQGTEAFF. The V and J genes are TRBV29-1 and TRBJ1-1; 7 bases align to TRBD1. This CDR3 has 13 residues. From germline, CDR1 is SQVTM and CDR2 ANQGSEA. With V trimmed by 4 bases and J by 4 bases, 6 bases remained unmatched.

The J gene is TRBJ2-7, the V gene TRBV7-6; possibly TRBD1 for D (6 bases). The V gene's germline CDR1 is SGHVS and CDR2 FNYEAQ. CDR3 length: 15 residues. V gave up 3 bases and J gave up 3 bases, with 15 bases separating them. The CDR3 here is CASSLEQGLGYEQYF. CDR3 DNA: TGTGCCAGCAGCTTGGAACAGGGATTGGGCTACGAGCAGTACTTC.

The CDR3 sequence is CASSSGSSRGNEKLFF. For the CDR3, the DNA is TGTGCCAGCAGCTCCGGGTCCTCAAGGGGTAATGAAAAACTGTTTTTT. The chain recombines TRBV7-9 with TRBJ1-4; a weak D match, TRBD1 (5 bases). Trimming stripped 4 bases from V and 4 bases from J, with 16 bases between. The CDR3 length is 16 residues. CDR1 is SEHNR and CDR2 is FQNEAQ in the germline V gene (reference sequence).

CDR3 coding DNA: TGTGCCAGCAGCTGGACAGGAGCCTACGAGCAGTACTTC. Its protein is CASSWTGAYEQYF. The chain employs TRBV11-2 and TRBJ2-7; 7 bases map to TRBD1. This CDR3 is 13 amino acids long. With 4 bases clipped from V and 2 bases from J, the junction kept 2 bases outside the gene matches. Germline V gene data show CDR1 as SGHAT and CDR2 as FQNNGV.

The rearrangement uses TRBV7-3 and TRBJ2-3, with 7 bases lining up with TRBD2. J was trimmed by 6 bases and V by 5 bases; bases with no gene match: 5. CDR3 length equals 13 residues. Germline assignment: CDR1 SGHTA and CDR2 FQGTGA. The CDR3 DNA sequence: TGTGCCAGCAGCCCGGGGGGAACGGATACGCAGTATTTT. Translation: CASSPGGTDTQYF.

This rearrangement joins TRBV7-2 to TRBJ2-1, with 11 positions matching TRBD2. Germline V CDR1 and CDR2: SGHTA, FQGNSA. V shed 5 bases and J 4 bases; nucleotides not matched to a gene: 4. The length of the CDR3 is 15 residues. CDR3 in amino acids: CASSLGLAEYNEQFF. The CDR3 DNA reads TGTGCCAGCAGCCTGGGACTAGCGGAATACAATGAGCAGTTCTTC.

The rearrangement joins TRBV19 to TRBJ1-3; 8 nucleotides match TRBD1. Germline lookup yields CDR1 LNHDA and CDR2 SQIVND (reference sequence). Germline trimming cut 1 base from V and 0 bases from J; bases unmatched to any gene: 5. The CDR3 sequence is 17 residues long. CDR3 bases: TGTGCCAGTAGTATAGGCCCGGGACAGGTCTCTGGAAACACCATATATTTT. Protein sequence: CASSIGPGQVSGNTIYF.

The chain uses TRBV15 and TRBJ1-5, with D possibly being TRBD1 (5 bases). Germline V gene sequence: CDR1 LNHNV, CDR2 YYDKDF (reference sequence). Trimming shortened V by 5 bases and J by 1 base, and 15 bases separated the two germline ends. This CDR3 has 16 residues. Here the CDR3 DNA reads TGTGCCACCAGCTCCACCCCAGGGTACAGCAATCAGCCCCAGCATTTT. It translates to CATSSTPGYSNQPQHF.

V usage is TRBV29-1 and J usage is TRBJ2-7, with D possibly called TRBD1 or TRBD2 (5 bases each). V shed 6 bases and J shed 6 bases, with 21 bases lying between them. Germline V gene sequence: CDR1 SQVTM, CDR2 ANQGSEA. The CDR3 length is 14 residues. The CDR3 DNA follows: TGCAGCGTAGAACTAGTGGTTGGGGCCTCCGAGCAGTACTTC. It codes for CSVELVVGASEQYF.

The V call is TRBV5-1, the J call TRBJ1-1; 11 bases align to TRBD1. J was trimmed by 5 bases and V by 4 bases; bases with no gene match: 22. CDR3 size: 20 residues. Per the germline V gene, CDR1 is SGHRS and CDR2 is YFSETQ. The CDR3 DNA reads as TGCGCCAGCAGCCTTTCCCCGGGACAGGGGGGAAGAGATGGAGATACTGAAGCTTTCTTT. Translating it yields CASSLSPGQGGRDGDTEAFF.

The CDR3 here is CASSPDRLGTDTQYF. The CDR3 bases are TGTGCCAGCAGTCCCGATCGGTTGGGCACAGATACGCAGTATTTT. This chain joins TRBV27 and TRBJ2-3; D unresolved. Germline V CDR1 and CDR2: MNHEY, SMNVEV (reference sequence). The V end lost 5 bases, the J end lost 1 base, and 13 bases lay between the germline ends. There are 15 residues in the CDR3.

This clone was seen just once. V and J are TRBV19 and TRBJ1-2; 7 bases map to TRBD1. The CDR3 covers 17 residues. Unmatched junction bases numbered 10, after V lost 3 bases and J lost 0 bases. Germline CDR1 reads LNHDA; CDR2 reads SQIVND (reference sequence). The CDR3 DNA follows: TGTGCCAGTAGTATCCTCCGTGACAGGGTGACTAACTATGGCTACACCTTC. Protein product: CASSILRDRVTNYGYTF.

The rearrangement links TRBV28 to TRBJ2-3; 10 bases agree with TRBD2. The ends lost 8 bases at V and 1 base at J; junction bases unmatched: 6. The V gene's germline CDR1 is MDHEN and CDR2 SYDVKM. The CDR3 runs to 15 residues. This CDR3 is CASHDLAGGTDTQYF. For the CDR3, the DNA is TGTGCCAGCCACGATCTAGCGGGGGGCACAGATACGCAGTATTTT.

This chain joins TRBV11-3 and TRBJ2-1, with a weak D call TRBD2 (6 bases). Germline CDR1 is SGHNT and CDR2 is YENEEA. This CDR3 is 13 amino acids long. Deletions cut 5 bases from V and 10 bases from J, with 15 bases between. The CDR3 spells CASSRGLLAEQFF. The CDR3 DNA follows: TGTGCCAGCAGCCGGGGGTTGCTAGCCGAGCAGTTCTTC. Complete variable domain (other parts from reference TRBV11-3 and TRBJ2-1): EAGVVQSPRYKIIEKKQPVAFWCNPISGHNTLYWYLQNLGQGPELLIRYENEEAVDDSQLPKDRFSAERLKGVDSTLKIQPAELGDSAVYLCASSRGLLAEQFFGPGTRLTVL.

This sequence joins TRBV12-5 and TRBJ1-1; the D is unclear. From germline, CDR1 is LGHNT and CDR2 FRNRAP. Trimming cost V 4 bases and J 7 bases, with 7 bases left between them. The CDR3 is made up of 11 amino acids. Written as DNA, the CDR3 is TGTGCTAGTGGTTCGGCAGATGAAGCTTTCTTT. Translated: CASGSADEAFF.

For the CDR3, the DNA is TGTGCCAGTAATCCCAAGGCGGGGGGAAGCTACACCTTC. Protein sequence: CASNPKAGGSYTF. The chain joins TRBV19 to TRBJ1-2; a possible D gene is TRBD1 (5 bases). In germline, CDR1 is LNHDA, CDR2 SQIVND (reference sequence). CDR3 length: 13 amino acids. V was pared by 7 bases and J by 9 bases, with 18 bases between.

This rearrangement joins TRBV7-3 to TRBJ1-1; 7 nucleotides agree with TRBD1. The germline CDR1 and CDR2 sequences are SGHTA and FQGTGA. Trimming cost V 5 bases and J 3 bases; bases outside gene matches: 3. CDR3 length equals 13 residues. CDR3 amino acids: CASSLDRDTEAFF. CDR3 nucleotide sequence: TGTGCCAGCAGCCTAGACAGGGACACTGAAGCTTTCTTT.

The CDR3 DNA is TGTGCCAGCAGCTTCGGGACAGGGTATCAGCCCCAGCATTTT. Amino acids: CASSFGTGYQPQHF. The V and J genes are TRBV5-6 and TRBJ1-5; 9 bases align to TRBD1. CDR1 is SGHDT and CDR2 is YYEEEE in the germline V gene. The CDR3 spans 14 residues. V lost 2 bases and J lost 5; bases outside the gene matches: 2.

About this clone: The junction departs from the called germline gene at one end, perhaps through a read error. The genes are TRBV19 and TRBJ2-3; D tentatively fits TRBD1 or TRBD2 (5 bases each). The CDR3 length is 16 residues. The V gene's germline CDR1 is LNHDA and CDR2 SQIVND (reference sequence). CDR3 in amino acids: CASSVEGRWSTDTQYF. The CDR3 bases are TGTGCCAGTAGTGTAGAGGGGCGGTGGAGCACAGATACGCAGTATTTT.

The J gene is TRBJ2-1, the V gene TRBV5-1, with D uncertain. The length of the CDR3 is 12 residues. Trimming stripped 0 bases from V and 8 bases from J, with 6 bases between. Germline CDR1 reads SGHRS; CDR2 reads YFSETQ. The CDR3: CASSLEGYEQFF. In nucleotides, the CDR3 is TGCGCCAGCAGCTTGGAGGGTTATGAGCAGTTCTTC.